The following is a TCR beta chain sequence with its context. This record comes from a study of blood T cell repertoires in COVID-19. Sequencing was performed with immunoSEQ multiplex PCR; in TCRdb, only in-frame clones are kept and a portion is missing. The table includes under 450,000 clones, around four fifths detected once. The J segment lost 2 bases and the V segment lost 4 bases, leaving 4 bases of the junction unmatched. The CDR3 is 14 residues long. Germline values: CDR1 SGHDT, CDR2 YYEEEE. The chain employs TRBV5-6 and TRBJ1-1; TRBD1 aligns across 8 bases. The sequencing sample was made of PBMCs or T cells enriched from blood (not recorded which). The source of this sequence is a woman in her fifties or sixties who had recovered from COVID-19. CDR3 residues: CASSPQGANTEAFF. The CDR3 DNA sequence: TGTGCCAGCAGCCCCCAGGGGGCTAACACTGAAGCTTTCTTT. Full variable domain (missing parts from reference TRBV5-6 and TRBJ1-1): DAGVTQSPTHLIKTRGQQVTLRCSPKSGHDTVSWYQQALGQGPQFIFQYYEEEERQRGNFPDRFSGHQFPNYSSELNVNALLLGDSALYLCASSPQGANTEAFFGQGTRLTVV.